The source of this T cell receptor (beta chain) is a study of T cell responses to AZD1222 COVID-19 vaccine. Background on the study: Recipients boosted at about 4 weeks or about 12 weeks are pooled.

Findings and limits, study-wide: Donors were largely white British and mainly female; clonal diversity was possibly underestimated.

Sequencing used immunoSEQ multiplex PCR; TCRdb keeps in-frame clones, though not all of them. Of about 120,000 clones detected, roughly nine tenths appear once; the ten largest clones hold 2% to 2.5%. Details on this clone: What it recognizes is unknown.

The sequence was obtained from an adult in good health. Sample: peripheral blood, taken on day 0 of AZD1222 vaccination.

The CDR3: CASSLERSEQFF. The CDR3 coding sequence is TGTGCCAGCAGCTTAGAAAGGAGTGAGCAGTTCTTC. The rearrangement joins TRBV11-2 to TRBJ2-1; D remains unclear. Germline CDR1 is SGHAT and CDR2 is FQNNGV. The CDR3 totals 12 residues. V lost 0 bases and J lost 9, with 6 bases in between.